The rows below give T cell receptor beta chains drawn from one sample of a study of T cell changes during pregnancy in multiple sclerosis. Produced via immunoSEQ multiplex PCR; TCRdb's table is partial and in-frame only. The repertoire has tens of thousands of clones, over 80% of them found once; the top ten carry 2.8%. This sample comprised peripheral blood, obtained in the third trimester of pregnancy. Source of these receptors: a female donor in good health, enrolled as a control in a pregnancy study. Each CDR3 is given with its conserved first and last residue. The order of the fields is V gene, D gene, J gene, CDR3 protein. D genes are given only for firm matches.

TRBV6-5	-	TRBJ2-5	CASSSRDLYQETQYF
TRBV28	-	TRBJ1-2	CASSPSIGPGTSGYTF
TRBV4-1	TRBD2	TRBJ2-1	CASSPNGVAGVNEQFF
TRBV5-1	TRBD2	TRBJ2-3	CASSPGTSGVLGTQYF
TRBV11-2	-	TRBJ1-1	CASSPGFRTMGTEAFF
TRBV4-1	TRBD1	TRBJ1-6	CASSQAGTDRSPLHF
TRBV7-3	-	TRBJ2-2	CAGSPSGVTGELFF
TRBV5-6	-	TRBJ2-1	CASSLAGIYNEQFF
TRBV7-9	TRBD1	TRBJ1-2	CASSPWTGGTYGYTF
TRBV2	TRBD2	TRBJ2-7	CASRLAGRPSYEQYF
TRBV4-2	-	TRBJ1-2	CASSQVGDFAYGYTF
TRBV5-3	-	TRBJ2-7	CARSLRRARLHEQYF
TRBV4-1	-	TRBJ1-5	CASSPFRGARDQPQHF
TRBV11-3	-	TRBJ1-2	CASSLSGRDEFRYGYTF
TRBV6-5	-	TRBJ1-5	CASSLRYSNQPQHF
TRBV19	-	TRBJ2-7	CASSMSGGTHSSYEQYF
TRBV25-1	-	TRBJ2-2	CASRSGELFF
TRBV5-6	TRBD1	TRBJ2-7	CASRPSDRATEQYF
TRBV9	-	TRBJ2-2	CASSAQAGELFF
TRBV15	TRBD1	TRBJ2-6	CATSRDRAGANVLTF
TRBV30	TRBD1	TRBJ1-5	CAWSVQGSNQPQHF
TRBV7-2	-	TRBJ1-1	CASSVGRRNTEAFF
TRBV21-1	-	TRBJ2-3	CASKFPGDTQYF
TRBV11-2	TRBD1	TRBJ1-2	CASSLVKGASNYGYTF
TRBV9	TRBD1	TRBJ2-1	CASSVDRGSNEQFF
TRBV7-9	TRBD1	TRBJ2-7	CASSSGQGAYEQYF